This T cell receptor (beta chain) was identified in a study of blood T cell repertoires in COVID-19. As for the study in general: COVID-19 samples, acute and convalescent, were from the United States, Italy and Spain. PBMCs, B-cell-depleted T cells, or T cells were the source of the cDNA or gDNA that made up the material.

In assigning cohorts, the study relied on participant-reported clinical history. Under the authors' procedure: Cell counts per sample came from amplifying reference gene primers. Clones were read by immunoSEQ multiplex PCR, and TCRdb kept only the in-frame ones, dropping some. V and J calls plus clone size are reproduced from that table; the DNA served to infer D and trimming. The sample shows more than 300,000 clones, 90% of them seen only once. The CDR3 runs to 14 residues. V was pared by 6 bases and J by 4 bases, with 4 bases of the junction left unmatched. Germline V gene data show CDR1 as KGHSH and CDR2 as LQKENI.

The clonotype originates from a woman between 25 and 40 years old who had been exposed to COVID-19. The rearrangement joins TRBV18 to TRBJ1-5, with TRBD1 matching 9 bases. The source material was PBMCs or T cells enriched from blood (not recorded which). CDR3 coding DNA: TGTGCCAGCTCCCGGGACAGGGAGAATCAGCCCCAGCATTTT. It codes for CASSRDRENQPQHF.